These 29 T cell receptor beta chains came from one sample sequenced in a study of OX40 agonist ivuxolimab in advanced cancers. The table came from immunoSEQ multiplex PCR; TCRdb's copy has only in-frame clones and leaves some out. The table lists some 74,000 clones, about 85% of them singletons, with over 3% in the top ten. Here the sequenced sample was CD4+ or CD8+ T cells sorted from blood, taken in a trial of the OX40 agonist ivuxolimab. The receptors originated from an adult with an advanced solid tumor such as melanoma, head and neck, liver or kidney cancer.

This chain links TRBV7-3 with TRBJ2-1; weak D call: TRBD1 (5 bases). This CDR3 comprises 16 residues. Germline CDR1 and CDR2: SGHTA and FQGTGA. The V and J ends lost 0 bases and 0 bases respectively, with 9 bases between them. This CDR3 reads CASSLTQGSSYNEQFF. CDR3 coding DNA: TGTGCCAGCAGCTTAACTCAGGGAAGCTCCTACAATGAGCAGTTCTTC.

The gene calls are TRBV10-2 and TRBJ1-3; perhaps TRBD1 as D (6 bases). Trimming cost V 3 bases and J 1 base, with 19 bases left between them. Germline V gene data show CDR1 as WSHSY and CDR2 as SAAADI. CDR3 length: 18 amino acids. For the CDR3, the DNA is TGCGCCAGCAGTGAAGGGGGGGGCGCGTCTGTATCTGGAAACACCATATATTTT. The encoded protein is CASSEGGGASVSGNTIYF.

As DNA, the CDR3 is TGTGCCAGCACCTTTATAGGGACCCGGAATGAGCAGTTCTTC. Its translation: CASTFIGTRNEQFF. The J gene is TRBJ2-1, the V gene TRBV28; the D gene could be TRBD1 or TRBD2 (5 bases each). This CDR3 is 14 amino acids long. The V end lost 7 bases, the J end lost 7 bases, and 17 bases lay between the germline ends. Germline V gene sequence: CDR1 MDHEN, CDR2 SYDVKM.

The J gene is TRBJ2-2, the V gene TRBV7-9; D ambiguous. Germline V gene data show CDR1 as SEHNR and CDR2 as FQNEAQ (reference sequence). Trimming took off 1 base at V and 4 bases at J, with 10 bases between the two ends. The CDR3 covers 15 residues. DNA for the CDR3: TGTGCCAGCAGCTTAGGGGTGGGCGGCACCGGGGAGCTGTTTTTT. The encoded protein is CASSLGVGGTGELFF.

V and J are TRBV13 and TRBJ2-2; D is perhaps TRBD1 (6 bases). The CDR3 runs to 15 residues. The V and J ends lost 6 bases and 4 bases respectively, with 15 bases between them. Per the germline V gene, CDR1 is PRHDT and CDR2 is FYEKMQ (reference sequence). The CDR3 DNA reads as TGTGCCAGCAGTTTCACAGGGTTCGGCACCGGGGAGCTGTTTTTT. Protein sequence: CASSFTGFGTGELFF. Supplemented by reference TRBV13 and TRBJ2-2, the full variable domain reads AAGVIQSPRHLIKEKRETATLKCYPIPRHDTVYWYQQGPGQDPQFLISFYEKMQSDKGSIPDRFSAQQFSDYHSELNMSSLELGDSALYFCASSFTGFGTGELFFGEGSRLTVL.

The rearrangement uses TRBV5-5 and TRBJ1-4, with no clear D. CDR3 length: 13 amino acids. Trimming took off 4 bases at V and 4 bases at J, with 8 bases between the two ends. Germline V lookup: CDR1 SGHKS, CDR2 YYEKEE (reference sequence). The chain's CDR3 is CASSAPNNEKLFF. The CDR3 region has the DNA TGTGCCAGCAGCGCCCCTAATAATGAAAAACTGTTTTTT.

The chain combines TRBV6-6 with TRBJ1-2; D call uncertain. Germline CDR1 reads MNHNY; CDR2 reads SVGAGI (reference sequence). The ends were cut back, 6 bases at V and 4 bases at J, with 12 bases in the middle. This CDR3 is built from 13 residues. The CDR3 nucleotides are TGTGCCAGCAGCCCCCCGGGGAGCTATGGCTACACCTTC. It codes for CASSPPGSYGYTF.

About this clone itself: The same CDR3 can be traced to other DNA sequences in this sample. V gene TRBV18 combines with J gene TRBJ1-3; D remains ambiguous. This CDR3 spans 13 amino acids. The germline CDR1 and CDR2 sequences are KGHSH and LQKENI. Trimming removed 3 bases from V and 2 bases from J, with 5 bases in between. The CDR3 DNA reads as TGTGCCAGCTCACCTCTCCCTGGAAACACCATATATTTT. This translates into CASSPLPGNTIYF.

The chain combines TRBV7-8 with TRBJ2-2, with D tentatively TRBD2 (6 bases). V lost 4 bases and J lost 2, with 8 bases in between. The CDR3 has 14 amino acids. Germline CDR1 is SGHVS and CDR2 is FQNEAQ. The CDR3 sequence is CASSSAGNTGELFF. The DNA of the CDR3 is TGTGCCAGCAGCTCCGCGGGAAACACCGGGGAGCTGTTTTTT.

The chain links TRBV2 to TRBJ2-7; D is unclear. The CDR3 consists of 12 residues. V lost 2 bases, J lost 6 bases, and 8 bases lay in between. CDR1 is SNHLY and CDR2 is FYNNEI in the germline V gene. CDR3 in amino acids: CASSESVTEQYF. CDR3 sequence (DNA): TGTGCCAGCAGTGAAAGTGTCACCGAGCAGTACTTC.

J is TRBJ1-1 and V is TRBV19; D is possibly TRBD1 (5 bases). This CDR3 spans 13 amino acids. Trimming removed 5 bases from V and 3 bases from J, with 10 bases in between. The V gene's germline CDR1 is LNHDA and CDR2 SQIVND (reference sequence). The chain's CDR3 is CASSVGGHTEAFF. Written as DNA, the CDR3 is TGTGCCAGTAGTGTCGGGGGACACACTGAAGCTTTCTTT.

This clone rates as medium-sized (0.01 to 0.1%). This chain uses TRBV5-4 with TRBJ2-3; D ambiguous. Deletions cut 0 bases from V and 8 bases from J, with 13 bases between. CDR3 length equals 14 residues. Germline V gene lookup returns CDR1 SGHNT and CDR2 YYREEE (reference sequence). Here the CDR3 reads CASSLGTTSGTQYF. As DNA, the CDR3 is TGTGCCAGCAGCTTGGGGACGACCTCAGGTACGCAGTATTTT.

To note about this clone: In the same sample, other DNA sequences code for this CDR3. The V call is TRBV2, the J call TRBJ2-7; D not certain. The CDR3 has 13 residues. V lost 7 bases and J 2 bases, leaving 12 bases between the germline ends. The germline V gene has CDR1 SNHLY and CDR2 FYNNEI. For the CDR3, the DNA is TGTGCCAGCACCCCCACCGGCGCCTACGAGCAGTACTTC. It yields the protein CASTPTGAYEQYF.

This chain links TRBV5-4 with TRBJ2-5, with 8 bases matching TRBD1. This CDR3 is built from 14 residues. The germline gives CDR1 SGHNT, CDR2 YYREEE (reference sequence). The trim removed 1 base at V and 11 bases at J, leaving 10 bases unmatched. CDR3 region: CASSLTGGTGEQYF. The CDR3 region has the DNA TGTGCCAGCAGCTTGACAGGGGGAACGGGGGAGCAGTACTTC.

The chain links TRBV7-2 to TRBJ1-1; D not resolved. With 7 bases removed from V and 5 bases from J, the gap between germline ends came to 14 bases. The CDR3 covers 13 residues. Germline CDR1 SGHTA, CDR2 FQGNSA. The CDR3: CASNPLSGTEAFF. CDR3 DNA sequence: TGTGCCAGCAACCCGCTCTCGGGGACTGAAGCTTTCTTT.

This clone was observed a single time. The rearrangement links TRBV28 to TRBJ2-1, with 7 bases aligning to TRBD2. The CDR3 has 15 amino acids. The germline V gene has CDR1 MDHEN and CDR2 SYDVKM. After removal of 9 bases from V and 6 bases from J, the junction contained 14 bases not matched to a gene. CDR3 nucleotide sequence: TGTGCCAGTAGGACGGGTCGGCGGGAGATCAATGAGCAGTTCTTC. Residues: CASRTGRREINEQFF.

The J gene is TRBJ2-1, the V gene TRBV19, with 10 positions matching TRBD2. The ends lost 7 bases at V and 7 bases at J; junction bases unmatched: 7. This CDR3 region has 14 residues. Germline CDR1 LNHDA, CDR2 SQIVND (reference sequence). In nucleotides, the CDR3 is TGTGCCAGTAACCTGATAGCGGGGGGAAATGAGCAGTTCTTC. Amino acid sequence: CASNLIAGGNEQFF.

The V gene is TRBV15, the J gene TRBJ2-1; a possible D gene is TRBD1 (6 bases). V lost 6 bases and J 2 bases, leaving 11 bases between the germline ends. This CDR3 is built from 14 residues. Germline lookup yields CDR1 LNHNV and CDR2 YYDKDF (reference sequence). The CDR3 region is CATRPGQAYNEQFF. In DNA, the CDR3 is TGTGCCACCAGGCCGGGACAAGCCTACAATGAGCAGTTCTTC.

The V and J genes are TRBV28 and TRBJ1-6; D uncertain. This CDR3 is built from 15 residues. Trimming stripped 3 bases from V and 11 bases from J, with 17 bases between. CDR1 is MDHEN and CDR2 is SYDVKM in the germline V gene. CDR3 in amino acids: CASSLLAALRPPLHF. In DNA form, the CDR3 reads TGTGCCAGCAGTTTGTTGGCAGCTCTCCGGCCACCCCTCCACTTT. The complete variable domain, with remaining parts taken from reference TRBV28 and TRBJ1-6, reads DVKVTQSSRYLVKRTGEKVFLECVQDMDHENMFWYRQDPGLGLRLIYFSYDVKMKEKGDIPEGYSVSREKKERFSLILESASTNQTSMYLCASSLLAALRPPLHFGNGTRLTVT.

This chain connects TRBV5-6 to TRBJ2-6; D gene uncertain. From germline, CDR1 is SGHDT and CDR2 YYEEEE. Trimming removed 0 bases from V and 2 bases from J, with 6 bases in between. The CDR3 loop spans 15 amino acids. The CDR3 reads CASSLGVTGANVLTF. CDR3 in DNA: TGTGCCAGCAGCTTGGGAGTCACTGGGGCCAACGTCCTGACTTTC.

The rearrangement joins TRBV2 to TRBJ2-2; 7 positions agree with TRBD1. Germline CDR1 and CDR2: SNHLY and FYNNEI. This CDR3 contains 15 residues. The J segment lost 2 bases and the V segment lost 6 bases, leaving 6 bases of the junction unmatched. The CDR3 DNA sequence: TGTGCCAGCAGACCTGGACAGGACAACACCGGGGAGCTGTTTTTT. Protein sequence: CASRPGQDNTGELFF.

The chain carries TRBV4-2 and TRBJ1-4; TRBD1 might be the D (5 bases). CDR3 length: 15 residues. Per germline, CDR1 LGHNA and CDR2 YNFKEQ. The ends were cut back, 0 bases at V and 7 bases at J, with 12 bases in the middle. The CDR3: CASSQETGEGEKLFF. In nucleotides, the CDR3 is TGTGCCAGCAGCCAAGAAACGGGGGAGGGTGAAAAACTGTTTTTT.

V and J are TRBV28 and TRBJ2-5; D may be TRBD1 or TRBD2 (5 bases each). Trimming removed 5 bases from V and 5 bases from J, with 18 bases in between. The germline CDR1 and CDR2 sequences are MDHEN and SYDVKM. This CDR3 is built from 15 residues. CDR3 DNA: TGTGCCAGCAGTCCCCCGGGGCAGGGCTGGGAGACCCAGTACTTC. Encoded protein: CASSPPGQGWETQYF.

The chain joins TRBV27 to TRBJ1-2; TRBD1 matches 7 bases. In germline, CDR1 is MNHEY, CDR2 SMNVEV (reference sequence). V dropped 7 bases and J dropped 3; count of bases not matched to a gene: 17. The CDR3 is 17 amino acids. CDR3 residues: CASNPPIGDREDYGYTF. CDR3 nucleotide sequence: TGTGCCAGCAACCCACCCATTGGCGACAGGGAAGACTATGGCTACACCTTC.

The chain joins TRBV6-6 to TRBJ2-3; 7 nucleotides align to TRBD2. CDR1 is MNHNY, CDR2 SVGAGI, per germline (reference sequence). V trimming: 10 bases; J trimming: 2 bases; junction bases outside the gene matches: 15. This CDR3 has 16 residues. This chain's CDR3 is CAIVPHPGGTTDTQYF. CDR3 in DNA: TGTGCCATAGTTCCCCACCCGGGAGGAACCACAGATACGCAGTATTTT.

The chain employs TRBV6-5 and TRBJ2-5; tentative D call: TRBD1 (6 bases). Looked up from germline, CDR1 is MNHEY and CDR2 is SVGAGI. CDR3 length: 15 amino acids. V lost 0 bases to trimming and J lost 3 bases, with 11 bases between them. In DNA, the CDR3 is TGTGCCAGCAGTTACTCTAACAGGGACAAAGAGACCCAGTACTTC. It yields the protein CASSYSNRDKETQYF.

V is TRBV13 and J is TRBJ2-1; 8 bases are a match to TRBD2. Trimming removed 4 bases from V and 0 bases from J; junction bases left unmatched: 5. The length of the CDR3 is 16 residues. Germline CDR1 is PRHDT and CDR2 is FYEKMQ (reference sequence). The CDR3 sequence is CASSWTREGSYNEQFF. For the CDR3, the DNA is TGTGCCAGCAGCTGGACTCGGGAGGGCTCCTACAATGAGCAGTTCTTC.

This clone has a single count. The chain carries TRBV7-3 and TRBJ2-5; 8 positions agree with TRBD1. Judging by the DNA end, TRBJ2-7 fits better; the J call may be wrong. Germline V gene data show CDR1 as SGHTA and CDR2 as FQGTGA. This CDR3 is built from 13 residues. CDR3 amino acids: CASSLTTGAEQYF. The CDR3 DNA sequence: TGTGCCAGCAGCTTGACGACAGGGGCCGAGCAGTACTTC.

Written as DNA, the CDR3 is TGTGCCAGCAGCTCCGGGACAGGGGAGGCTGAGCAGTTCTTC. Translating it yields CASSSGTGEAEQFF. The V call is TRBV7-3, the J call TRBJ2-1; 10 bases agree with TRBD1. This CDR3 contains 14 residues. J lost 9 bases, V lost 4 bases, and 6 bases had no gene match. CDR1 SGHTA and CDR2 FQGTGA come from the germline V gene.